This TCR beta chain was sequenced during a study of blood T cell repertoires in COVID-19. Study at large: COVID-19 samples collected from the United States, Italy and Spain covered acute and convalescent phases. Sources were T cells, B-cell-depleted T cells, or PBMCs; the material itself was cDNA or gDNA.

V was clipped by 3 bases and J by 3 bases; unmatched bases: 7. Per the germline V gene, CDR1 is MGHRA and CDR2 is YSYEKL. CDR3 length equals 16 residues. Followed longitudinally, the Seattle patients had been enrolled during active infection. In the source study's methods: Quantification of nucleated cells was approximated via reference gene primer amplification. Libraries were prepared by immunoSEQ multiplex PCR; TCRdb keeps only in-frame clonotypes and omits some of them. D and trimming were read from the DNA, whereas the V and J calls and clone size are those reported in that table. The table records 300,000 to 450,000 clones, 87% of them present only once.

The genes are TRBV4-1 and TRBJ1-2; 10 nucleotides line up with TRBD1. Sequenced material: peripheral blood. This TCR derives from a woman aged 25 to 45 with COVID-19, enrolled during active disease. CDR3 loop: CASSQAPGQGYYGYTF. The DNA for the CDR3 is TGCGCCAGCAGCCAGGCACCGGGACAGGGGTACTATGGCTACACCTTC.